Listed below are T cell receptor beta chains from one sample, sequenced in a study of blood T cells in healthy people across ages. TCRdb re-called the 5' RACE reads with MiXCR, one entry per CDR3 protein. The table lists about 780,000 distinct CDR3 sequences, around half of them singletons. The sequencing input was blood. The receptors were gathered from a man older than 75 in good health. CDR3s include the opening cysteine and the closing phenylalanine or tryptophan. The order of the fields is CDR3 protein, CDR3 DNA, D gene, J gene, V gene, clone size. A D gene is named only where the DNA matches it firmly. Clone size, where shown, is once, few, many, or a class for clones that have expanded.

cdr3_aa: CASSQGLTSGYQETQYF
cdr3_nt: TGCGCCAGCAGCCAAGGCCTGACTAGCGGTTACCAAGAGACCCAGTACTTC
d_call: TRBD2
j_call: TRBJ2-5
v_call: TRBV4-1
clone_size: few

cdr3_aa: CASNPGLDGTEAFF
cdr3_nt: TGCGCCAGCAACCCGGGCCTTGATGGCACTGAAGCTTTCTTT
d_call: NA
j_call: TRBJ1-1
v_call: TRBV5-1
clone_size: many

cdr3_aa: CAISGSNNNEQFF
cdr3_nt: TGTGCCATCTCCGGGAGTAACAACAATGAGCAGTTCTTC
d_call: NA
j_call: TRBJ2-1
v_call: TRBV10-3
clone_size: NA

cdr3_aa: CSVGGSRGETQYF
cdr3_nt: TGCAGCGTTGGAGGCTCGAGGGGAGAGACCCAGTACTTC
d_call: NA
j_call: TRBJ2-5
v_call: TRBV29-1
clone_size: few

cdr3_aa: CSGYRALRGYTF
cdr3_nt: TGCAGCGGATACAGGGCGCTTCGAGGCTACACCTTC
d_call: NA
j_call: TRBJ1-2
v_call: TRBV29-1
clone_size: NA

cdr3_aa: CASSSHGTSGRAANIQYF
cdr3_nt: TGTGCCAGCAGCTCTCATGGGACTAGCGGGAGGGCCGCGAACATTCAGTACTTC
d_call: TRBD2
j_call: TRBJ2-4
v_call: TRBV7-2
clone_size: NA

cdr3_aa: CASSYRAGQGGEQYF
cdr3_nt: TGTGCCAGCAGCTACCGCGCCGGACAGGGAGGGGAGCAGTACTTC
d_call: NA
j_call: TRBJ2-7
v_call: TRBV6-6
clone_size: NA

cdr3_aa: CASSLGQGRGETQYF
cdr3_nt: TGCGCCAGCAGCCTAGGACAGGGTCGGGGAGAGACCCAGTACTTC
d_call: TRBD1
j_call: TRBJ2-5
v_call: TRBV4-3
clone_size: few

cdr3_aa: CASKTLSSLNEQFF
cdr3_nt: TGTGCCAGCAAAACTTTGTCGTCGCTCAATGAGCAGTTCTTC
d_call: NA
j_call: TRBJ2-1
v_call: TRBV2
clone_size: NA

cdr3_aa: CSARARGGSQETQYF
cdr3_nt: TGCAGTGCTAGAGCCCGGGGCGGCAGCCAAGAGACCCAGTACTTC
d_call: NA
j_call: TRBJ2-5
v_call: TRBV20-1
clone_size: NA

cdr3_aa: CATSRVEGGGYGYTF
cdr3_nt: TGTGCCACCAGCAGAGTGGAAGGGGGTGGCTATGGCTACACCTTC
d_call: NA
j_call: TRBJ1-2
v_call: TRBV15
clone_size: many

cdr3_aa: CASSFTGLAGGSDEQFF
cdr3_nt: TGCGCCAGCAGCTTTACAGGACTAGCGGGAGGAAGCGATGAGCAGTTCTTC
d_call: TRBD2
j_call: TRBJ2-1
v_call: TRBV5-1
clone_size: many

cdr3_aa: CASSFTLAAGELFF
cdr3_nt: TGTGCCAGCAGCTTTACTCTAGCTGCCGGGGAGCTGTTTTTT
d_call: NA
j_call: TRBJ2-2
v_call: TRBV7-6
clone_size: NA

cdr3_aa: CASRYDTEAFF
cdr3_nt: TGTGCCAGCAGATACGATACTGAAGCTTTCTTT
d_call: NA
j_call: TRBJ1-1
v_call: TRBV11-2
clone_size: NA

cdr3_aa: CASSVEWFTDTQYF
cdr3_nt: TGTGCCAGCAGCGTAGAATGGTTCACAGATACGCAGTATTTT
d_call: NA
j_call: TRBJ2-3
v_call: TRBV9
clone_size: NA

cdr3_aa: CASSLVRGGTSLTNEQFF
cdr3_nt: TGTGCCAGCAGCTTAGTGCGGGGGGGGACTAGCCTTACCAATGAGCAGTTCTTC
d_call: TRBD2
j_call: TRBJ2-1
v_call: TRBV11-2
clone_size: NA

cdr3_aa: CASTVAYEQYF
cdr3_nt: TGTGCCAGCACGGTCGCCTACGAGCAGTACTTC
d_call: NA
j_call: TRBJ2-7
v_call: TRBV2
clone_size: NA

cdr3_aa: CSATRTGVSGANVLTF
cdr3_nt: TGCAGTGCTACCCGGACAGGGGTGTCCGGGGCCAACGTCCTGACTTTC
d_call: TRBD1
j_call: TRBJ2-6
v_call: TRBV20-1
clone_size: NA

cdr3_aa: CASSLGDRLNDEQFF
cdr3_nt: TGTGCCAGCAGTTTAGGGGACAGGTTGAATGATGAGCAGTTCTTC
d_call: TRBD1
j_call: TRBJ2-1
v_call: TRBV6-5
clone_size: NA